This entry describes one T cell receptor (beta chain). The antigen remains unidentified. This sample stems from a study of T cells in localized non-small cell lung cancer. Points from the study as a whole: A median 57 of the top 100 tumor clones appeared in adjacent lung.

Profiling relied on immunoSEQ multiplex PCR, and the TCRdb table lists in-frame clones only, not all of them. The sample has 20,000 to 25,000 clones, approximately 91% seen once; the top ten hold approximately 23%. The CDR3 is 15 residues long. Germline V CDR1 and CDR2: MDHEN, SYDVKM. Trimming left V 5 bases short and J 1 base short, with 9 bases between. Sample: peripheral blood, taken before any cancer treatment. The sequence was collected from a man between 40 and 75 years old with stage I squamous cell lung carcinoma. The chain carries TRBV28 and TRBJ1-6, with a weak D call TRBD1 (6 bases). CDR3 sequence reads: CASSPGQSYNSPLHF. CDR3 DNA sequence: TGTGCCAGCAGTCCCGGACAGTCCTATAATTCACCCCTCCACTTT.